Sequencing of this TCR beta chain was carried out in a study of Ad26.COV2.S vaccination and SARS-CoV-2 variants. Across the whole study: Trial arm assignment for the donor was COV1001 Ad26.COV2.S. In the study, Ad26.COV2.S was injected intramuscularly once, or twice 56 days apart.

A note on this clone: No antigen is known for it.

Described treatment: around 19 received Ad26.COV2.S at low or high dose, single or two shots; about 5 received placebo; per-sample allocation not given. It was on day 63 after the first vaccine or placebo injection that samples were taken. Data came from immunoSEQ multiplex PCR; TCRdb stores just in-frame clones and leaves some out. Here the sample spans hundreds of thousands of clones, 75% to 95% being singletons. Broader study findings: Recipients of either vaccine or placebo displayed similar breadth of non-spike TCRs.

The V end lost 3 bases, the J end lost 3 bases, and 15 bases lay between the germline ends. The CDR3 length is 15 residues. The germline gives CDR1 SGHVS, CDR2 FQNEAQ. This specimen consisted of peripheral blood, obtained in a trial of Ad26.COV2.S vaccine versus placebo. This clonotype was obtained from a person between 18 and 59 years old who received the Ad26.COV2.S COVID-19 vaccine or a placebo. This chain joins TRBV7-8 and TRBJ2-7, with a possible D match to TRBD2 (6 bases). The CDR3 nucleotides read TGTGCCAGCAGCTTCCGGGACTTAGCTGGCTACGAGCAGTACTTC. Translation gives CASSFRDLAGYEQYF.